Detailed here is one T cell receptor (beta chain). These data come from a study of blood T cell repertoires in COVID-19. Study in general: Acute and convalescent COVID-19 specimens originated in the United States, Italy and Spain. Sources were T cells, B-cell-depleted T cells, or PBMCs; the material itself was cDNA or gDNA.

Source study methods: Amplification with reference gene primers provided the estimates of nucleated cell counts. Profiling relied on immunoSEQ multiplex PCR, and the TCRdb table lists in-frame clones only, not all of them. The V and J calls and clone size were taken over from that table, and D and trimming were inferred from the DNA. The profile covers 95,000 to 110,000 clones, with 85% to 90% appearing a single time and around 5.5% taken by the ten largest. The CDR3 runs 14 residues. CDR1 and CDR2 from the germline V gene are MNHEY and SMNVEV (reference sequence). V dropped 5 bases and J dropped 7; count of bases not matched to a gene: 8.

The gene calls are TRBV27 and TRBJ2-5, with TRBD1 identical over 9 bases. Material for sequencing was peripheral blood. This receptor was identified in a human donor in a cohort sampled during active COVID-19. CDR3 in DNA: TGTGCCAGCAGTCCGACAGGGGGACGGGGGACCCAGTACTTC. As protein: CASSPTGGRGTQYF.